These 10 T cell receptor beta chains came from one sample sequenced in a study of response to subunit inactivated influenza vaccine. TCRdb reprocessed the RT-PCR reads via MiXCR and lists one record per CDR3 protein. The repertoire includes a few hundred thousand distinct CDR3 sequences, 13% to 15% of them detected once, and 11% sits in the top ten. This specimen consisted of PBMCs from blood, obtained 11 to 12 days after vaccination. These receptors all stem from a man aged 50-59 years who received an inactivated influenza vaccine.

The chain links TRBV20-1 to TRBJ2-1; 12 bases map to TRBD2. The CDR3 has 14 amino acids. V was clipped by 6 bases and J by 3 bases; unmatched bases: 3. Germline V gives CDR1 DFQATT, CDR2 SNEGSKA (reference sequence). The CDR3 here is CSARTSGNYNEQFF. The CDR3 bases are TGCAGTGCCCGGACTAGCGGGAACTACAATGAGCAGTTCTTC.

This clonotype was observed many times. The rearrangement links TRBV2 to TRBJ2-1; no clear D gene. V shed 6 bases and J shed 3 bases, with 3 bases lying between them. Looked up from germline, CDR1 is SNHLY and CDR2 is FYNNEI. The CDR3 contains 11 residues. The chain's CDR3 is CASRYYNEQFF. CDR3 coding DNA: TGTGCCAGCAGATACTACAATGAGCAGTTCTTC.

This clonotype was counted between two and nine times. The chain employs TRBV10-3 and TRBJ2-1; tentatively, D is TRBD1 (6 bases). The length of the CDR3 is 12 residues. CDR1 and CDR2 from the germline V gene are ENHRY and SYGVKD. Trimming stripped 7 bases from V and 5 bases from J, with 9 bases between. CDR3 sequence: CAINAGDNEQFF. CDR3 bases: TGTGCCATCAATGCAGGGGACAATGAGCAGTTCTTC.

The gene calls are TRBV7-6 and TRBJ2-2; D is undetermined. Trimming shortened V by 5 bases and J by 2 bases, and 12 bases separated the two germline ends. Germline assignment: CDR1 SGHVS and CDR2 FNYEAQ. The CDR3 is 15 residues long. Here the CDR3 reads CASSEPPTNTGELFF. CDR3 coding DNA: TGTGCCAGCAGCGAACCGCCTACAAACACCGGGGAGCTGTTTTTT.

The V gene is TRBV7-9, the J gene TRBJ2-7; 8 bases map to TRBD1. Unmatched junction bases numbered 7, after V lost 5 bases and J lost 1 base. CDR1 SEHNR and CDR2 FQNEAQ come from the germline V gene (reference sequence). This CDR3 is built from 15 residues. The CDR3 reads CASSPRDRPSYEQYF. CDR3 bases: TGTGCCAGCAGCCCCCGGGACAGGCCTTCCTACGAGCAGTACTTC.

This sequence joins TRBV7-2 and TRBJ2-3; D not resolved. CDR1 is SGHTA and CDR2 is FQGNSA in the germline V gene. This CDR3 is 12 amino acids long. Trimming took 5 bases from V and 5 from J, leaving 8 bases between them. The CDR3 DNA follows: TGTGCCAGCAGCAACCCGGGAGATACGCAGTATTTT. Translated, it gives CASSNPGDTQYF.

This rearrangement joins TRBV12-3 or TRBV12-4 to TRBJ2-7, with 11 bases fitting TRBD2. V shed 5 bases, J shed 2 bases, and the junction held 5 bases outside the gene matches. This CDR3 comprises 15 residues. The CDR3 bases are TGTGCCAGCAGTCTGGGACTAGCGGAGGCCTACGAGCAGTACTTC. Amino acids: CASSLGLAEAYEQYF.

Here the CDR3 reads CSVVGPRAGNTGELFF. Written as DNA, the CDR3 is TGCAGCGTGGTGGGCCCCCGGGCCGGAAACACCGGGGAGCTGTTTTTT. The V call is TRBV29-1, the J call TRBJ2-2, with no clear D. Trimming removed 6 bases from V and 2 bases from J, with 19 bases in between. CDR1 SQVTM and CDR2 ANQGSEA come from the germline V gene. The CDR3 spans 16 residues.

The chain joins TRBV5-5 to TRBJ2-1, with D uncertain. The ends were cut back, 0 bases at V and 6 bases at J, with 16 bases in the middle. CDR1 SGHKS and CDR2 YYEKEE come from the germline V gene (reference sequence). CDR3 length: 16 residues. The CDR3 reads CASSLDLLGRTNEQFF. The CDR3 nucleotides are TGTGCCAGCAGCTTGGACCTCCTCGGACGGACCAATGAGCAGTTCTTC.

This clonotype was counted ten times or more. V and J are TRBV28 and TRBJ2-2, with D possibly TRBD2 on 5 matching bases. The CDR3 is made up of 16 amino acids. V was shortened by 3 bases and J by 4 bases, with 15 bases between the two germline ends. Germline assignment: CDR1 MDHEN and CDR2 SYDVKM. CDR3 sequence: CASSFITGFGTGELFF. Here the CDR3 DNA reads TGTGCCAGCAGTTTTATTACGGGATTTGGCACCGGGGAGCTGTTTTTT.